This section outlines one T cell receptor beta chain sequence together with its context. Its antigen is currently unknown. The source of the sample is a study of CD4 T cells in relation to SARS-CoV-2 and coronaviruses. Study conclusions and caveats: Samples before the pandemic and after infection were not matched within any donor.

Method: immunoSEQ multiplex PCR; TCRdb's copy keeps in-frame clones and lacks some. Of under 35,000 clones detected, about 76% appear once; the ten largest clones hold about 16%. Germline CDR1 reads LGHNA; CDR2 reads YSLEER. The CDR3 covers 16 residues. Trimming cost V 0 bases and J 4 bases, with 15 bases left between them. The unexposed donors gave CD4+ T cells in about 2011-2019, prior to COVID-19. CD4+ T cells were isolated from the cells after about ten days of culture. The sequenced material came from CD4+ T cells from PBMCs, cultured in vitro. J is TRBJ1-2 and V is TRBV4-3; a weak D match, TRBD1 (6 bases). The receptor's source is a human donor in good health. The CDR3 loop reads CASSQDGRKGGYGYTF. The CDR3 region has the DNA TGCGCCAGCAGCCAAGATGGACGTAAAGGGGGCTATGGCTACACCTTC.